This record looks at one T cell receptor (beta chain) sequence and its context. Attached unique molecular identifiers marked individual cDNA molecules. TCRdb passed the 5' RACE reads through MiXCR, listing each CDR3 protein once. This table holds roughly 77,000 distinct CDR3 sequences, around 12% found once. There are 15 residues in the CDR3. The V gene's germline CDR1 is GTSNPN and CDR2 SVGIG (reference sequence). Trimming cost V 6 bases and J 5 bases; bases outside gene matches: 12. The sample originates from a study of early T cells in non-severe SARS-CoV-2 infection. Study background: Chains were unpaired, as sequencing was done on bulk RNA from unsorted whole blood.

The sequence derives from an adult who was a healthcare worker with PCR-confirmed SARS-CoV-2 infection or an uninfected control (not recorded which). The sequenced material came from whole blood. The V and J genes are TRBV30 and TRBJ2-2; 7 nucleotides align to TRBD1. CDR3 nucleotide sequence: TGTGCCTGCTATCCCCGACAGGGATATACCGGGGAGCTGTTTTTT. This sequence encodes CACYPRQGYTGELFF.